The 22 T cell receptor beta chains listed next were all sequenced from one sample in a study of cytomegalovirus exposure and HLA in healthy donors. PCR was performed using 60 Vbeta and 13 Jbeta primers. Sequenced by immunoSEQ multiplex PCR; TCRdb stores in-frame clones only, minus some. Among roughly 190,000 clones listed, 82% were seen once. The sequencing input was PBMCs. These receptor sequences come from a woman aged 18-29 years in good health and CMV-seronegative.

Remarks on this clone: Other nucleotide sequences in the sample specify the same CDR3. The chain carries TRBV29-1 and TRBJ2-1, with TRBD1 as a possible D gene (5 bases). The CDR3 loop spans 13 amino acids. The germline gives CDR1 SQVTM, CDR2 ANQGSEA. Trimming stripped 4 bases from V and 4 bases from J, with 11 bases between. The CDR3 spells CSVVLAGYNEQFF. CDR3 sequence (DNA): TGCAGCGTTGTATTAGCAGGGTACAATGAGCAGTTCTTC.

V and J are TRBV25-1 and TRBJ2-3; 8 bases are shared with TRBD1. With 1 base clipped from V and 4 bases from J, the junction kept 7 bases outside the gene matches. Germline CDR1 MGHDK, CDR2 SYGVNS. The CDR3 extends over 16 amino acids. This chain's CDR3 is CASSEWTGWDPDTQYF. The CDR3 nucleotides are TGTGCCAGCAGTGAATGGACAGGGTGGGACCCAGATACGCAGTATTTT. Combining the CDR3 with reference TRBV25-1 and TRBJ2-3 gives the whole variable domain EADIYQTPRYLVIGTGKKITLECSQTMGHDKMYWYQQDPGMELHLIHYSYGVNSTEKGDLSSESTVSRIRTEHFPLTLESARPSHTSQYLCASSEWTGWDPDTQYFGPGTRLTVL.

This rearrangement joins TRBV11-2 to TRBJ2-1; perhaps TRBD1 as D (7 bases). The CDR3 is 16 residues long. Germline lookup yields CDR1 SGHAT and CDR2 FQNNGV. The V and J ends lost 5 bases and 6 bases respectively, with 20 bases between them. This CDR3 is CASSLPRAGGGNEQFF. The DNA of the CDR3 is TGTGCCAGCAGCCTACCCAGGGCAGGGGGAGGCAATGAGCAGTTCTTC.

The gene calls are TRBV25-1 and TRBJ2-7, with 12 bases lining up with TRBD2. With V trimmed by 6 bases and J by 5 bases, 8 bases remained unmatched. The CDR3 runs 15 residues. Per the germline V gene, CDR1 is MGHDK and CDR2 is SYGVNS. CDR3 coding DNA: TGTGCCAGCAGCAGTACTAGCGGGAGGACCAACGAGCAGTACTTC. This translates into CASSSTSGRTNEQYF.

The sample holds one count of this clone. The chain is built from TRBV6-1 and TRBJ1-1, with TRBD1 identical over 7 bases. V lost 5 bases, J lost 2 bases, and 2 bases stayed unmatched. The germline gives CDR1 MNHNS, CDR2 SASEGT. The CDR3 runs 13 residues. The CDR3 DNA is TGTGCCAGCAGTCGGGACAGCAACACTGAAGCTTTCTTT. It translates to CASSRDSNTEAFF.

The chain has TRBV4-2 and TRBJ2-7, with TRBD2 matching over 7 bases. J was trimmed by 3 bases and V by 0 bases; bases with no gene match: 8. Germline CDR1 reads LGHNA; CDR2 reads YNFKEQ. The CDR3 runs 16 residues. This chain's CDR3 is CASSQEGGVVFYEQYF. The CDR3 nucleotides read TGTGCCAGCAGCCAAGAGGGGGGGGTGGTCTTCTACGAGCAGTACTTC.

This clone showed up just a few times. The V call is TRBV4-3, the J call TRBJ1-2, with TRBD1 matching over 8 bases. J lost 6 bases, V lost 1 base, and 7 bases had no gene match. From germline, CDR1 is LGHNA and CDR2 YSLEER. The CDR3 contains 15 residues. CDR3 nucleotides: TGCGCCAGCAGCCAAGCGGACAGGGAGGGAAATGGCTACACCTTC. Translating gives CASSQADREGNGYTF.

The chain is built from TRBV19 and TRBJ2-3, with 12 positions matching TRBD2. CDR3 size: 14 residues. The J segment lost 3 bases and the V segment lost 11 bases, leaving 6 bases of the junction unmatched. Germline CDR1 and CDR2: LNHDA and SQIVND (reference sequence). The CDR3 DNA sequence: TGTGCCTGCAGGACTAGCGGGGTAACAGATACGCAGTATTTT. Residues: CACRTSGVTDTQYF.

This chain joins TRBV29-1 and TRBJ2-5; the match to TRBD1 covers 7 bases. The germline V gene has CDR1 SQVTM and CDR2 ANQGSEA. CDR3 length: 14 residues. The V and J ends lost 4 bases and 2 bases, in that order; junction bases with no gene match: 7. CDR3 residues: CSVGQGYYQETQYF. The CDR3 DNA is TGCAGCGTTGGACAGGGCTATTATCAAGAGACCCAGTACTTC.

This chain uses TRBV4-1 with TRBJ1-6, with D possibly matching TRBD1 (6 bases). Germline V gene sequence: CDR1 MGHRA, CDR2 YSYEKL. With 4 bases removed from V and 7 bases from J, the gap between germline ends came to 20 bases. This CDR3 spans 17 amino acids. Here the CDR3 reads CASSLSPSGTTNSPLHF. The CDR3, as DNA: TGCGCCAGCAGCCTATCACCTTCCGGGACAACAAATTCACCCCTCCACTTT.

In DNA, the CDR3 is TGTGCCAGCAGTCGGACAGGGACTGGAAACACCATATATTTT. This translates into CASSRTGTGNTIYF. This chain connects TRBV14 to TRBJ1-3; 8 bases fit TRBD1. Trimming at V came to 6 bases and at J to 2 bases, leaving 3 bases not matched to a gene. The CDR3 is 14 amino acids. Germline V gene lookup returns CDR1 SGHDN and CDR2 FVKESK.

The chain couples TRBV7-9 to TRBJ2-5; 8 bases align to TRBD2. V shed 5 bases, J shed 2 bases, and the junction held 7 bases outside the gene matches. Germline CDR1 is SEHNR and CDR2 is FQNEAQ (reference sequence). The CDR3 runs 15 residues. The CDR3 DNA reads TGTGCCAGCAGCCTACCACTAGCGGAGCAAGAGACCCAGTACTTC. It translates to CASSLPLAEQETQYF.

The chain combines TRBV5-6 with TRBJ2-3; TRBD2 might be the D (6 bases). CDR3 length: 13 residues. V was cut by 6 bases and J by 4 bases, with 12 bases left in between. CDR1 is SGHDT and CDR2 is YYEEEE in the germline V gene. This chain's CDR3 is CASTPGRADTQYF. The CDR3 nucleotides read TGTGCCAGCACCCCCGGGAGAGCAGATACGCAGTATTTT.

The CDR3 nucleotides read TGTGCCTGGACCGACAGGGCGCTCACGTATGAGCAGTTCTTC. This gives the protein CAWTDRALTYEQFF. This rearrangement joins TRBV30 to TRBJ2-1; TRBD1 aligns across 7 bases. Germline loops: CDR1 GTSNPN, CDR2 SVGIG (reference sequence). The CDR3 runs 14 residues. With 4 bases clipped from V and 8 bases from J, the junction kept 11 bases outside the gene matches.

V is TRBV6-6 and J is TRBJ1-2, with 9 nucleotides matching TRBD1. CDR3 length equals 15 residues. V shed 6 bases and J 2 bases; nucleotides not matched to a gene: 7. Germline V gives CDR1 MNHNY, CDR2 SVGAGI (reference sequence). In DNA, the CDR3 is TGTGCCAGCAGACTCGGGACAGGGAACAACTATGGCTACACCTTC. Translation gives CASRLGTGNNYGYTF.

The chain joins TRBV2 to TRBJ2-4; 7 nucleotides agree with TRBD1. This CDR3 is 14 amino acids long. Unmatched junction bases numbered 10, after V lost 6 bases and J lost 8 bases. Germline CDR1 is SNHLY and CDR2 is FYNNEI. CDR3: CASSRQGDWYIQYF. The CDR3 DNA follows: TGTGCCAGCAGCCGACAGGGAGATTGGTACATTCAGTACTTC.

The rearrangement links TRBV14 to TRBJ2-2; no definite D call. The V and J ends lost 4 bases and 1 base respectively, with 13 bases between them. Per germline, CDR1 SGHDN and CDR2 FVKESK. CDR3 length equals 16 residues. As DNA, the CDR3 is TGTGCCAGCAGCCCACTCAGGTGGAAGAACACCGGGGAGCTGTTTTTT. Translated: CASSPLRWKNTGELFF.

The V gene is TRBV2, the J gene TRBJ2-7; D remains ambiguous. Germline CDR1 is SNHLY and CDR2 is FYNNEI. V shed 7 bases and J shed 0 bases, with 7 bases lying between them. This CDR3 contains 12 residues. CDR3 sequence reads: CASNAGSYEQYF. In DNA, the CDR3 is TGTGCCAGCAACGCAGGCTCCTACGAGCAGTACTTC. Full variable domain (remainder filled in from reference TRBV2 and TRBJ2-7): EPEVTQTPSHQVTQMGQEVILRCVPISNHLYFYWYRQILGQKVEFLVSFYNNEISEKSEIFDDQFSVERPDGSNFTLKIRSTKLEDSAMYFCASNAGSYEQYFGPGTRLTVT.

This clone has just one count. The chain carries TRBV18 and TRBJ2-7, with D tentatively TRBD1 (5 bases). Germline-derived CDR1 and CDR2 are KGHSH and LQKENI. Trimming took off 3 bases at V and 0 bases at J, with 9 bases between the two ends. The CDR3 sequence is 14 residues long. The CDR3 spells CASSPEQVSYEQYV. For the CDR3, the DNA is TGTGCCAGCTCACCCGAACAGGTCTCCTACGAGCAGTACGTC.

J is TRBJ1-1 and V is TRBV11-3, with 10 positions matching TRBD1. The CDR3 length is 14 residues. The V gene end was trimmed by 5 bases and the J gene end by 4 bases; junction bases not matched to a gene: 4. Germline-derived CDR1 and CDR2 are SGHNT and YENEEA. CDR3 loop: CASSPTGGFTEAFF. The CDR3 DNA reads TGTGCCAGCAGCCCGACAGGGGGCTTCACTGAAGCTTTCTTT.

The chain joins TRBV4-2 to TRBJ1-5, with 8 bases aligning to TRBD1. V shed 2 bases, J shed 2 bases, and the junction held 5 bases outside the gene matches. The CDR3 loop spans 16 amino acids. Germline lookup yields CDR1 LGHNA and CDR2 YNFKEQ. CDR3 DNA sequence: TGTGCCAGCAGCCAAAACCCGACAGGGGGCAATCAGCCCCAGCATTTT. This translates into CASSQNPTGGNQPQHF.

CDR3 region: CASRETSGIHNEQFF. Here the CDR3 DNA reads TGCGCCAGCAGAGAGACTAGCGGTATCCACAATGAGCAGTTCTTC. This chain links TRBV5-1 with TRBJ2-1, with 9 bases lining up with TRBD2. V dropped 5 bases and J dropped 5; count of bases not matched to a gene: 8. The CDR3 length is 15 residues. Germline V lookup: CDR1 SGHRS, CDR2 YFSETQ.